These T cell receptor beta chains were read from a single sample in a study of cytomegalovirus exposure and HLA in healthy donors. Generated by immunoSEQ multiplex PCR, the TCRdb table keeps only in-frame clones and is missing some. The profile covers tens of thousands of clones, with around 77% appearing a single time and about 0.53% taken by the ten largest. The sample consisted of PBMCs. The source is a man aged 25 to 40 in good health and CMV-seronegative. Each CDR3 is given with its conserved first and last residue. The D gene is left open where the match is weak. Expanded clones get a size class; other rows say once, few or many, or leave the size out.

clone_size j_call d_call v_call cdr3_aa cdr3_nt
- TRBJ1-4 TRBD1 TRBV10-3 CAISNRGLGSEKLFF TGTGCCATCAGTAACAGGGGACTCGGATCGGAAAAACTGTTTTTT
- TRBJ1-4 TRBD1 TRBV5-6 CASKRGQVGEKLFF TGTGCCAGCAAGAGAGGACAGGTTGGCGAAAAACTGTTTTTT
- TRBJ1-3 TRBD1 TRBV5-1 CASSYRTGGSPLSGNTIYF TGCGCCAGCAGCTACCGGACAGGGGGATCTCCACTCTCTGGAAACACCATATATTTT
- TRBJ1-2 TRBD1 TRBV6-4 CASSPGQGFNYGYTF TGTGCCAGCAGTCCGGGACAGGGTTTCAACTATGGCTACACCTTC
once TRBJ2-7 - TRBV11-3 CASSPSGTTREQYF TGTGCCAGCAGCCCCTCCGGGACAACCCGCGAGCAGTACTTC
- TRBJ2-6 TRBD1 TRBV5-1 CASSPGPDRGAVSGANVLTF TGCGCCAGCAGCCCGGGGCCGGACAGGGGAGCTGTCTCTGGGGCCAACGTCCTGACTTTC
- TRBJ1-2 - TRBV7-9 CASSLESRQMINYTF TGTGCCAGCAGCTTAGAAAGTCGACAGATGATAAACTACACCTTC
- TRBJ1-3 - TRBV9 CASSVGRKAGNTIYF TGTGCCAGCAGCGTAGGCAGGAAAGCTGGAAACACCATATATTTT
- TRBJ1-1 - TRBV21-1 CASSDRGHTEAFF TGTGCCAGCAGCGACAGGGGGCACACTGAAGCTTTCTTT
- TRBJ1-1 - TRBV6-5 CASNLHQGANTEAFF TGTGCCAGCAATCTTCACCAGGGCGCGAACACTGAAGCTTTCTTT
- TRBJ1-3 - TRBV7-6 CASSSGSFSSTVTSSGNTIYF TGTGCCAGCAGCTCCGGATCCTTCTCCTCGACAGTAACCAGCTCTGGAAACACCATATATTTT
- TRBJ2-1 TRBD1 TRBV4-1 CASSQAGTGWNEQFF TGCGCCAGCAGCCAAGCTGGGACAGGGTGGAATGAGCAGTTCTTC
few TRBJ1-1 TRBD1 TRBV6-1 CASSQGTGGYTEAFF TGTGCCAGCAGTCAAGGGACAGGGGGTTATACTGAAGCTTTCTTT
once TRBJ2-2 TRBD2 TRBV9 CASSVLIAGARNTGELFF TGTGCCAGCAGCGTCCTAATAGCGGGGGCCCGAAACACCGGGGAGCTGTTTTTT
few TRBJ1-1 TRBD1 TRBV27 CASSITWTGFTEAFF TGTGCCAGCAGTATTACTTGGACAGGGTTCACTGAAGCTTTCTTT
- TRBJ2-3 TRBD2 TRBV2 CASNGLAGSTDTQYF TGTGCCAGCAACGGACTAGCGGGAAGCACAGATACGCAGTATTTT
few TRBJ2-7 - TRBV2 CASSVEDGQTYEQYF TGTGCCAGCAGTGTAGAGGATGGTCAGACCTACGAGCAGTACTTC
- TRBJ1-5 - TRBV19 CASITPGAVSNQPQHF TGTGCCAGTATTACCCCCGGCGCGGTTAGCAATCAGCCCCAGCATTTT
- TRBJ1-5 - TRBV29-1 CSVVIRSSNQPQHF TGCAGCGTTGTAATTAGGAGTAGCAATCAGCCCCAGCATTTT
- TRBJ2-1 TRBD1 TRBV10-3 CAISDSTGGSYNEQFF TGTGCCATCAGTGATTCAACAGGGGGCTCCTACAATGAGCAGTTCTTC
- TRBJ2-3 - TRBV5-1 CASSTDGQNTDTQYF TGCGCCAGCAGCACGGACGGACAGAACACAGATACGCAGTATTTT
- TRBJ1-1 - TRBV29-1 CSVEQGSNTEAFF TGCAGCGTTGAGCAGGGTTCCAACACTGAAGCTTTCTTT
- TRBJ2-1 - TRBV5-1 CASSLAVTNGGLYNEQFF TGCGCCAGCAGCTTGGCCGTGACTAACGGGGGACTTTACAATGAGCAGTTCTTC
once TRBJ2-1 - TRBV5-1 CASSLSGFYYNEQFF TGCGCCAGCAGCCTGAGCGGGTTCTACTACAATGAGCAGTTCTTC
- TRBJ2-2 TRBD1 TRBV6-6 CASKTGVNTGELFF TGTGCCAGCAAAACAGGGGTTAACACCGGGGAGCTGTTTTTT
- TRBJ1-2 - TRBV10-3 CAISGTLGYGYTF TGTGCCATCAGTGGGACTCTGGGGTATGGCTACACCTTC
- TRBJ1-2 - TRBV7-9 CASSPQTGSYGYTF TGTGCCAGCAGCCCCCAAACAGGGAGCTATGGCTACACCTTC
- TRBJ2-1 - TRBV2 CASSFTGDEQFF TGTGCCAGCAGTTTCACCGGGGATGAGCAGTTCTTC
- TRBJ2-5 TRBD2 TRBV11-3 CAIREAETQYF TGTGCCATACGGGAGGCAGAGACCCAGTACTTC
- TRBJ1-5 TRBD1 TRBV18 CASSPSTTGVNQPQHF TGTGCCAGCTCACCCTCAACGACAGGGGTCAATCAGCCCCAGCATTTT
few TRBJ2-7 TRBD1 TRBV19 CASSPSGTGYEQYF TGTGCCAGTAGTCCTTCGGGGACAGGCTACGAGCAGTACTTC
- TRBJ1-2 - TRBV5-1 CASRLTGSYGYTF TGCGCCAGCAGGCTAACAGGCTCCTATGGCTACACCTTC
- TRBJ1-1 - TRBV5-4 CASSLNRFIGAPEAFF TGTGCCAGCAGCTTAAACCGATTTATCGGAGCTCCTGAAGCTTTCTTT
few TRBJ2-7 TRBD2 TRBV18 CASSQRGGYEQYF TGTGCCAGCTCTCAGCGGGGGGGATACGAGCAGTACTTC
few TRBJ1-1 - TRBV7-9 CASSFQGGNTEAFF TGTGCCAGCAGCTTCCAAGGGGGTAACACTGAAGCTTTCTTT
- TRBJ1-1 TRBD1 TRBV7-3 CASSLIRTGANTEAFF TGTGCCAGCAGCTTAATCCGTACAGGGGCGAACACTGAAGCTTTCTTT
- TRBJ1-1 - TRBV6-6 CASSPPGKNTEAFF TGTGCCAGCAGCCCCCCGGGGAAGAACACTGAAGCTTTCTTT
few TRBJ1-4 - TRBV6-6 CASSYSLHAGNEKLFF TGTGCCAGCAGTTACTCATTACATGCCGGGAATGAAAAACTGTTTTTT
- TRBJ1-4 - TRBV7-9 CSSSRTGTNEKLFF TGTTCCAGCAGCCGTACTGGAACTAATGAAAAACTGTTTTTT
- TRBJ1-2 - TRBV5-4 CASSLPQGPSYGYTF TGTGCCAGCAGCTTGCCTCAAGGCCCTAGCTATGGCTACACCTTC
- TRBJ2-5 TRBD2 TRBV10-3 CAISVRGRLAVEQETQYF TGTGCCATCAGTGTCCGGGGCCGACTAGCGGTGGAACAAGAGACCCAGTACTTC
once TRBJ2-5 TRBD2 TRBV6-1 CASSESGSQETQYF TGTGCCAGCAGTGAAAGCGGGAGCCAAGAGACCCAGTACTTC
- TRBJ2-7 TRBD2 TRBV11-1 CASSPRTSGAYEQYF TGTGCCAGCAGCCCGCGGACTAGCGGTGCCTACGAGCAGTACTTC
- TRBJ1-2 - TRBV4-2 CASSQDRGFWEAHGYTF TGTGCCAGCAGCCAAGATCGAGGGTTCTGGGAGGCGCATGGCTACACCTTC
- TRBJ2-2 TRBD2 TRBV7-3 CASSLRSLGLAGDTGELFF TGTGCCAGCAGCTTACGATCGCTAGGGCTAGCGGGGGACACCGGGGAGCTGTTTTTT
- TRBJ2-1 - TRBV12-5 CASGLVLGRVLGEQFF TGTGCTAGTGGTTTGGTACTAGGGCGCGTGCTGGGTGAGCAGTTCTTC
- TRBJ2-2 - TRBV12-2 CASRLGPYRDSTGELFF TGTGCAAGTCGCTTAGGACCGTACCGGGACAGCACCGGGGAGCTGTTTTTT
- TRBJ1-3 - TRBV10-3 CAISESSGEIRNTIYF TGTGCCATCAGTGAGTCGTCAGGGGAAATTAGAAACACCATATATTTT
- TRBJ2-5 TRBD1 TRBV18 CASSPTGYQETQYF TGTGCCAGCTCACCGACAGGGTACCAAGAGACCCAGTACTTC
- TRBJ2-3 - TRBV6-5 CASSYAVAGGNPPYF -
- TRBJ1-4 - TRBV15 CATSRDHSGPNEKLFF TGTGCCACCAGCAGAGATCACTCAGGGCCGAATGAAAAACTGTTTTTT
- TRBJ1-1 TRBD1 TRBV5-1 CASSSRTGQDTEAFF TGCGCCAGCAGCTCCAGGACAGGGCAGGACACTGAAGCTTTCTTT